This TCR beta chain stems from a study of blood T cell repertoires in COVID-19. On the study more broadly: COVID-19 samples collected from the United States, Italy and Spain covered acute and convalescent phases. Sources were T cells, B-cell-depleted T cells, or PBMCs; the material itself was cDNA or gDNA.

Original handling: From reference gene primer amplification, estimates of nucleated cell counts were derived. TCRdb's table, derived via immunoSEQ multiplex PCR, lists solely in-frame clones and lacks some. The DNA gave D and trimming, while V, J and clone size come from that table. The table has some 97,000 clones, about nine tenths seen once. Germline V gene sequence: CDR1 MGHRA, CDR2 YSYEKL. This CDR3 region has 14 residues. Between the trimmed V and J ends, which lost 6 bases and 2 bases, there was a span of 13 bases. The sequence was obtained from a man in his forties or fifties with active COVID-19. Sequencing was performed on peripheral blood. This sequence joins TRBV4-1 and TRBJ2-5, with TRBD2 as a possible D gene (5 bases). CDR3 nucleotide sequence: TGCGCCAGCAGTCTTGGAACGGGACAAGAGACCCAGTACTTC. It codes for CASSLGTGQETQYF.